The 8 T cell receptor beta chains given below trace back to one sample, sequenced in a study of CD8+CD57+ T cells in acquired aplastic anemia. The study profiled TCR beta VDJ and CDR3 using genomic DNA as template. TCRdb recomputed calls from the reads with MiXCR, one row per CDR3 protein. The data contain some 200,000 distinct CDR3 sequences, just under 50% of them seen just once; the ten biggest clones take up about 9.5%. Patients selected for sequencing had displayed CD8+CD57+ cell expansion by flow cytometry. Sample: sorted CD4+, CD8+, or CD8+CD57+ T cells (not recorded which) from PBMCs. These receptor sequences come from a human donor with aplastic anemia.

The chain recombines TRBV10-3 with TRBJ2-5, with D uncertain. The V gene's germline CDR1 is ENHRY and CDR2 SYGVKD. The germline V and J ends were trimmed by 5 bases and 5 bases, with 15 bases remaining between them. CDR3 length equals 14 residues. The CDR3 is CAISYSNLRETQYF. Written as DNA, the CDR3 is TGTGCCATCAGTTACTCGAACTTGAGGGAGACCCAGTACTTC.

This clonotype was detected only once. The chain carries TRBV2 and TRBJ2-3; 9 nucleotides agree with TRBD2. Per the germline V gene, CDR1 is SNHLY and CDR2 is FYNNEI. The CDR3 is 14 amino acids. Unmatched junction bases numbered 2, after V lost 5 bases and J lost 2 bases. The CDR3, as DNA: TGTGCCAGCAGTCGGACTAGCGCCACAGATACGCAGTATTTT. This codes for CASSRTSATDTQYF.

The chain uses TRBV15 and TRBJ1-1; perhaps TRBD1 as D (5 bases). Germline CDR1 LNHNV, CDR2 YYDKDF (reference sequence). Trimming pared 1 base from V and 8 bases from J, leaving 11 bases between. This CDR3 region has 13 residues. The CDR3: CATSRGVTEEAFF. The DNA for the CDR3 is TGTGCCACCAGCAGAGGCGTGACAGAGGAAGCTTTCTTT.

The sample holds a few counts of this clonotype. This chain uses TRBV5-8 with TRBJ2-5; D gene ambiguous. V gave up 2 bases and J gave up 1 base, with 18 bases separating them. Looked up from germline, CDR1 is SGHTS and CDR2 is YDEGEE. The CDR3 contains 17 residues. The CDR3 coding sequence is TGTGCCAGCAGCTTTAGTTACGCGCAGCCCCCCCAAGAGACCCAGTACTTC. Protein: CASSFSYAQPPQETQYF.

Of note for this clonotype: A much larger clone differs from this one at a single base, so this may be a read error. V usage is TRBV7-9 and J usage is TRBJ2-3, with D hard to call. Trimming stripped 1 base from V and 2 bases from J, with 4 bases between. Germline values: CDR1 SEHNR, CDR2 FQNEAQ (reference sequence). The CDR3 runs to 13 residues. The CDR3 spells CASSLETTDTQYF. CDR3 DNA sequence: TGTGCCAGCAGCTTAGAGACCACAGATACGCAGTATTTT.

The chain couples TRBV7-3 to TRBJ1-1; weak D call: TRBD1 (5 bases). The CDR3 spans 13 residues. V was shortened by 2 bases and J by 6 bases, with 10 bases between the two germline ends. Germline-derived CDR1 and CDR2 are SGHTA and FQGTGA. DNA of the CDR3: TGTGCCAGCAGCTTAGGTGGGGGGGCTGAAGCTTTCTTT. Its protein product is CASSLGGGAEAFF.

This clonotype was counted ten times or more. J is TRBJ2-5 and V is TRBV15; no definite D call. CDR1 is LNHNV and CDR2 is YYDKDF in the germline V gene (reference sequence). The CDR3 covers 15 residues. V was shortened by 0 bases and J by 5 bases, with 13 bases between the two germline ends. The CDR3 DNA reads TGTGCCACCAGCAGAGACGGTGGAAGCATGGAGACCCAGTACTTC. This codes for CATSRDGGSMETQYF. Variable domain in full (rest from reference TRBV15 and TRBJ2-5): DAMVIQNPRYQVTQFGKPVTLSCSQTLNHNVMYWYQQKSSQAPKLLFHYYDKDFNNEADTPDNFQSRRPNTSFCFLDIRSPGLGDTAMYLCATSRDGGSMETQYFGPGTRLLVL.

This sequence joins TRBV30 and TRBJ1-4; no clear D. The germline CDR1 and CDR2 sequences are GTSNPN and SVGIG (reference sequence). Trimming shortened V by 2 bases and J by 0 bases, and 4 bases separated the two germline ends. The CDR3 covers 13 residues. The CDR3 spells CAWSLATNEKLFF. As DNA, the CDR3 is TGTGCCTGGAGTTTGGCAACTAATGAAAAACTGTTTTTT.